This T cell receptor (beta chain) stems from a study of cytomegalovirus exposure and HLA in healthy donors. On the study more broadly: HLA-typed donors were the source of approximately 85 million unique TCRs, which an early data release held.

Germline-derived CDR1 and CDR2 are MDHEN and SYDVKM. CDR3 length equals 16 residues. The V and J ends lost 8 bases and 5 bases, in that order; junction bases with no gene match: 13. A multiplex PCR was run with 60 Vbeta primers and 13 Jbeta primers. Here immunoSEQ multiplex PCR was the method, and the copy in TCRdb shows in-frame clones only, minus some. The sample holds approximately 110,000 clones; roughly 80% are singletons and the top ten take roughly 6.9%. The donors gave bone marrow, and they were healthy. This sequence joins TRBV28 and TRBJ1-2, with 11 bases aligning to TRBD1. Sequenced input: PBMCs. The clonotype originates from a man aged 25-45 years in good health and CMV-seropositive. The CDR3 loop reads CASQRGGQGARYGYTF. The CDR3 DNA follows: TGTGCCAGCCAACGGGGTGGACAGGGGGCAAGGTATGGCTACACCTTC.